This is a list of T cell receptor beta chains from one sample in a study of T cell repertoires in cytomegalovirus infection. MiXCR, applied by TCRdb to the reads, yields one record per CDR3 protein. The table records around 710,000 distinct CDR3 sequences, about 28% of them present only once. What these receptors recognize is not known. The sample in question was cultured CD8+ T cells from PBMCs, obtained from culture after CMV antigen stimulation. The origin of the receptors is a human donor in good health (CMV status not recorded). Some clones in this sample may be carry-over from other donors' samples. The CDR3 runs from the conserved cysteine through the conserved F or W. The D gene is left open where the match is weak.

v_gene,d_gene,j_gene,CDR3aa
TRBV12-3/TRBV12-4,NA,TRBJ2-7,CASSLGGEQYF
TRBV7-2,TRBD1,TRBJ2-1,CASSLGGGAPNEQFF
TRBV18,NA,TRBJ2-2,CASSPYGGLNTGELFF
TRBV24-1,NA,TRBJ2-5,CATSDFRGTQYF
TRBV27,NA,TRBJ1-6,CARSSLSSYNSPLHF
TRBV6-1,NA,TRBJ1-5,CASSEESGSGGYSNQPQHF
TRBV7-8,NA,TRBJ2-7,CASSLKGQVTYEQYF
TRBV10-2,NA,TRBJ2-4,CASSDSKNIQYF
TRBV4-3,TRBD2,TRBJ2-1,CASSQDGGLAVNEQFF
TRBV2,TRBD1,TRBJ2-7,CASSADREFEGSYEQYF
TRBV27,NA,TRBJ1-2,CASSTRQDHYGYTF
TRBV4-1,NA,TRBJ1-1,CASSLYLTKNTEAFF
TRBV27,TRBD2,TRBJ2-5,CASNPSGGAYETQYF
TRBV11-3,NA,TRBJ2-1,CASSLQGMEGQFF
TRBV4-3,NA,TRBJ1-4,CASSHGGGTEKLFF
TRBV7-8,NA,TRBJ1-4,CASSSNFREELFF
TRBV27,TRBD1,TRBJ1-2,CASREQGALGYTF
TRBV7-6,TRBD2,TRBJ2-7,CASSFPGGGAYEQYF
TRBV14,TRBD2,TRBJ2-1,CASSHPGLYFEQFF
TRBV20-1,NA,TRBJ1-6,CSARNPAAIYSPLHF
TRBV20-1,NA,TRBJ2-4,CSASPGEGAFRNIQYF
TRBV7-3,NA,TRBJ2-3,CASSPAPSNTQYF
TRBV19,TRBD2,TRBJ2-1,CASGGAIEQFF
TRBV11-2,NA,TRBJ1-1,CASSLWGGRDMNTEAFF
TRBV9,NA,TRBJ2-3,CASSVPGMGTDTQYF
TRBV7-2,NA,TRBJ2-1,CASSLDSPGGNEQFF
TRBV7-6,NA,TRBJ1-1,CASSFAGQNTEAFF
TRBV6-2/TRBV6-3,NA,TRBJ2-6,CASPLPEAGANVLTF
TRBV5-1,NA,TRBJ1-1,CASSLAMGMNTEAFF
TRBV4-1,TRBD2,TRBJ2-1,CASSPGAGVNEQFF
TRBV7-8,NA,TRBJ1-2,CASSPRGAPLGGYTF
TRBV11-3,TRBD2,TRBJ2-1,CASSPFGLAGKNEQFF
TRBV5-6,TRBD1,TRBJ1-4,CASSAPGQGDEKLFF
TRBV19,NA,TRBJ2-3,CASSIPYSASTDTQYF
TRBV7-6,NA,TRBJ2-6,CASSGGGSSGANVLTF
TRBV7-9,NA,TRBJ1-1,CASSLTLQGDTEAFF
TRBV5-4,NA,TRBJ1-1,CASRGEGGRAEAFF
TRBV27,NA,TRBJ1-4,CASSTYRADEKLFF
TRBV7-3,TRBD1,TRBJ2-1,CASSPRDSSYNEQFF
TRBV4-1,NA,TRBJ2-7,CASSQEGGANEQYF
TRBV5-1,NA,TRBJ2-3,CASMPGEGTDTQYF
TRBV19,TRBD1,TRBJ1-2,CASTFRQGSKGYTF
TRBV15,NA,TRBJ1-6,CATSREVRVLGEPLHF
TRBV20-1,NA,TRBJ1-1,CSASQGGWAEAFF
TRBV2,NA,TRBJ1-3,CASRGNSGNTIYF
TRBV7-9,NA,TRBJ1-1,CASSPDGPNTEAFF
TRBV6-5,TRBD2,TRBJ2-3,CASSYSLAGAHTDTQYF
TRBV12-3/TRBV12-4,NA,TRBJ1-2,CASTIGRALTNYGYTF
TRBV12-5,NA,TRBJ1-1,CASGLGYTEAFF
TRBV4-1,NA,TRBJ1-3,CASSQVDYGAGNTIYF
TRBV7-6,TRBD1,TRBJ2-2,CASSLETQGANRGPGELFF
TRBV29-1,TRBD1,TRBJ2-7,CSVVFGTVAYEQYF